Listed here are 24 T cell receptor beta chains from one sample, sequenced in a study of shared T cell receptors in the human thymus. Sequenced by immunoSEQ multiplex PCR; TCRdb stores in-frame clones only, minus some. The table includes hundreds of thousands of clones, approximately 95% detected once. Input material: thymocytes. These receptors were taken from a human donor.

The CDR3 sequence: CASRAGTLGTDTQYF. CDR3 sequence (DNA): TGTGCCAGCAGAGCGGGGACACTAGGCACAGATACGCAGTATTTT. The chain joins TRBV28 to TRBJ2-3, with a possible D match to TRBD2 (7 bases). V lost 6 bases and J lost 1, with 14 bases in between. This CDR3 region has 15 residues. Germline assignment: CDR1 MDHEN and CDR2 SYDVKM.

This sequence joins TRBV7-2 and TRBJ1-2, with 7 bases identical to TRBD1. The CDR3 runs to 15 residues. V lost 1 base to trimming and J lost 2 bases; unmatched junction nucleotides: 4. From germline, CDR1 is SGHTA and CDR2 FQGNSA. CDR3 loop: CASSLVKGGNYGYTF. CDR3 in DNA: TGTGCCAGCAGCTTAGTTAAAGGGGGCAACTATGGCTACACCTTC.

The CDR3 region is CASTKLPPSTGTGGANVLTF. In nucleotides, the CDR3 is TGTGCCAGCACAAAACTCCCACCGTCGACAGGTACGGGCGGGGCCAACGTCCTGACTTTC. This rearrangement joins TRBV27 to TRBJ2-6, with D maybe TRBD1 (6 bases). The ends were cut back, 7 bases at V and 4 bases at J, with 29 bases in the middle. The length of the CDR3 is 20 residues. CDR1 is MNHEY, CDR2 SMNVEV, per germline (reference sequence).

This clone has just one count. The V and J genes are TRBV19 and TRBJ2-2, with TRBD2 identical over 9 bases. Per germline, CDR1 LNHDA and CDR2 SQIVND (reference sequence). This CDR3 spans 16 amino acids. With 7 bases clipped from V and 4 bases from J, the junction kept 10 bases outside the gene matches. CDR3 nucleotides: TGTGCCAGTATAAGGGTTGGTAGCGGGGGCACCGGGGAGCTGTTTTTT. Protein product: CASIRVGSGGTGELFF. Drawing the rest from reference TRBV19 and TRBJ2-2, the complete variable domain is DGGITQSPKYLFRKEGQNVTLSCEQNLNHDAMYWYRQDPGQGLRLIYYSQIVNDFQKGDIAEGYSVSREKKESFPLTVTSAQKNPTAFYLCASIRVGSGGTGELFFGEGSRLTVL.

This chain connects TRBV9 to TRBJ2-5; D uncertain. The V and J ends lost 0 bases and 4 bases respectively, with 10 bases between them. The CDR3 is 14 residues long. In germline, CDR1 is SGDLS, CDR2 YYNGEE. CDR3 sequence: CASSVVGSSETQYF. The CDR3 region has the DNA TGTGCCAGCAGCGTAGTGGGGTCGTCAGAGACCCAGTACTTC.

This chain's CDR3 is CASSQGGDGSTEAFF. The DNA of the CDR3 is TGTGCCAGCAGTCAGGGGGGCGATGGGAGCACTGAAGCTTTCTTT. The chain has TRBV27 and TRBJ1-1; TRBD1 agrees at 7 bases. CDR1 MNHEY and CDR2 SMNVEV come from the germline V gene (reference sequence). The CDR3 totals 15 residues. V shed 5 bases, J shed 4 bases, and the junction held 10 bases outside the gene matches.

This chain uses TRBV7-9 with TRBJ1-1, with D tentatively TRBD1 (6 bases). CDR3 size: 11 residues. CDR1 SEHNR and CDR2 FQNEAQ come from the germline V gene (reference sequence). The V and J ends lost 8 bases and 6 bases respectively, with 10 bases between them. Written as DNA, the CDR3 is TGTGCCAGCCCGAGGGGGGCTGAAGCTTTCTTT. Translating it yields CASPRGAEAFF.

This chain links TRBV21-1 with TRBJ1-5; the D call TRBD1 from the table was never checked on the DNA. TRBV21-1 is described as a pseudogene. This CDR3 is 15 amino acids long. This CDR3 is CASSKDYRENQPQHF. The CDR3 DNA sequence: TGTGCCAGCAGCAAAGACTACAGGGAAAATCAGCCCCAGCATTTT.

The gene calls are TRBV6-5 and TRBJ2-7; 12 nucleotides line up with TRBD2. Looked up from germline, CDR1 is MNHEY and CDR2 is SVGAGI. This CDR3 has 16 residues. V trimming: 3 bases; J trimming: 0 bases; junction bases outside the gene matches: 3. CDR3 nucleotide sequence: TGTGCCAGCAGTTATGGGACTAGCGGGCACTCCTACGAGCAGTACTTC. Encoded protein: CASSYGTSGHSYEQYF.

V and J are TRBV28 and TRBJ2-7; D is unresolved. Germline V gives CDR1 MDHEN, CDR2 SYDVKM. The CDR3 loop spans 14 amino acids. V gave up 8 bases and J gave up 0 bases, with 14 bases separating them. This chain's CDR3 is CASGMTLYSYEQYF. The DNA of the CDR3 is TGTGCCAGCGGAATGACACTTTACTCCTACGAGCAGTACTTC.

This clone was recorded once. The V call is TRBV9, the J call TRBJ1-5, with D unclear. Trimming shortened V by 2 bases and J by 5 bases, and 8 bases separated the two germline ends. Germline-derived CDR1 and CDR2 are SGDLS and YYNGEE. The CDR3 contains 13 residues. The CDR3 DNA sequence: TGTGCCAGCAGCGTTCCAAGGGATCAGCCCCAGCATTTT. Its translation is CASSVPRDQPQHF.

The CDR3 loop is CASSSKEDRDSSGANVLTF. CDR3 DNA sequence: TGTGCCAGCAGCTCCAAGGAGGACAGGGATAGCTCTGGGGCCAACGTCCTGACTTTC. The genes are TRBV11-3 and TRBJ2-6; TRBD1 aligns across 8 bases. J lost 0 bases, V lost 4 bases, and 11 bases had no gene match. CDR3 length equals 19 residues. From germline, CDR1 is SGHNT and CDR2 YENEEA.

The chain recombines TRBV4-1 with TRBJ2-1; 7 bases match TRBD1. V shed 3 bases, J shed 2 bases, and the junction held 10 bases outside the gene matches. There are 17 residues in the CDR3. Germline lookup yields CDR1 MGHRA and CDR2 YSYEKL. The chain's CDR3 is CASSHYLTGRTYNEQFF. In DNA form, the CDR3 reads TGCGCCAGCAGCCACTACTTGACAGGGCGGACCTACAATGAGCAGTTCTTC.

The chain couples TRBV5-5 to TRBJ2-3; 11 bases are a match to TRBD2. The CDR3 extends over 18 amino acids. Germline-derived CDR1 and CDR2 are SGHKS and YYEKEE (reference sequence). V shed 0 bases, J shed 8 bases, and the junction held 14 bases outside the gene matches. The CDR3 spells CASSLVNGRSGRDLTQYF. CDR3 nucleotide sequence: TGTGCCAGCAGCTTGGTCAACGGGCGTAGCGGGAGGGATCTTACGCAGTATTTT. The full variable domain, rest sourced from reference TRBV5-5 and TRBJ2-3, is DAGVTQSPTHLIKTRGQQVTLRCSPISGHKSVSWYQQVLGQGPQFIFQYYEKEERGRGNFPDRFSARQFPNYSSELNVNALLLGDSALYLCASSLVNGRSGRDLTQYFGPGTRLTVL.

CDR3 coding DNA: TGTGCCAGCAGTGTTAAGCACGAGCAGTACTTC. Residues: CASSVKHEQYF. The genes are TRBV6-1 and TRBJ2-7; D is uncertain. Germline loops: CDR1 MNHNS, CDR2 SASEGT. Trimming took off 4 bases at V and 5 bases at J, with 6 bases between the two ends. This CDR3 spans 11 amino acids.

The CDR3 loop reads CASSLVAGRSYEQYF. CDR3 coding DNA: TGTGCCAGCAGCTTAGTGGCGGGGCGCTCCTACGAGCAGTACTTC. This sequence joins TRBV7-2 and TRBJ2-7; the D gene is possibly TRBD2 (6 bases). Trimming stripped 1 base from V and 0 bases from J, with 10 bases between. Germline CDR1 and CDR2: SGHTA and FQGNSA. This CDR3 contains 15 residues.

The chain combines TRBV29-1 with TRBJ2-1; the D is unclear. This CDR3 has 12 residues. Germline assignment: CDR1 SQVTM and CDR2 ANQGSEA. Trimming stripped 5 bases from V and 4 bases from J, with 9 bases between. The CDR3 coding sequence is TGCAGCGTTCTCCCCAAGTACAATGAGCAGTTCTTC. It encodes CSVLPKYNEQFF.

With regard to this clone: The sample carries other DNA sequences with the same CDR3. V and J are TRBV18 and TRBJ1-3; 9 nucleotides align to TRBD1. Trimming removed 3 bases from V and 2 bases from J; junction bases left unmatched: 2. Per germline, CDR1 KGHSH and CDR2 LQKENI. The CDR3 extends over 15 amino acids. This chain's CDR3 is CASSPGQGPGNTIYF. The CDR3 DNA reads TGTGCCAGCTCACCGGGACAGGGACCTGGAAACACCATATATTTT.

The chain uses TRBV28 and TRBJ2-7; D gene unclear. CDR3 length: 15 residues. The ends were cut back, 1 base at V and 2 bases at J, with 12 bases in the middle. Germline CDR1 MDHEN, CDR2 SYDVKM. Written as DNA, the CDR3 is TGTGCCAGCAGTTTATTTCCCCCTAGTCCCTACGAGCAGTACTTC. It is translated as CASSLFPPSPYEQYF.

The rearrangement links TRBV7-6 to TRBJ2-7; TRBD1 matches at 7 bases. CDR3 length: 15 residues. Looked up from germline, CDR1 is SGHVS and CDR2 is FNYEAQ. With 5 bases clipped from V and 4 bases from J, the junction kept 11 bases outside the gene matches. DNA for the CDR3: TGTGCCAGCAGCCCAGACAGGGACCCCTTTTACGAGCAGTACTTC. It is translated as CASSPDRDPFYEQYF. The full variable domain, completed using reference TRBV7-6 and TRBJ2-7, is GAGVSQSPRYKVTKRGQDVALRCDPISGHVSLYWYRQALGQGPEFLTYFNYEAQQDKSGLPNDRFSAERPEGSISTLTIQRTEQRDSAMYRCASSPDRDPFYEQYFGPGTRLTVT.

DNA for the CDR3: TGTGCCAGCTCACCACCGCGAGGGACATCGGACAATGAGCAGTTCTTC. Protein sequence: CASSPPRGTSDNEQFF. The chain recombines TRBV18 with TRBJ2-1, with a tentative D call TRBD1 (6 bases). Germline CDR1 is KGHSH and CDR2 is LQKENI. The CDR3 is made up of 16 amino acids. The germline V and J ends were trimmed by 0 bases and 5 bases, with 14 bases remaining between them.

The gene calls are TRBV29-1 and TRBJ2-1, with D perhaps TRBD2 (6 bases). This CDR3 comprises 14 residues. Germline CDR1 and CDR2: SQVTM and ANQGSEA. The CDR3 sequence is CSDRDSSSHNEQFF. CDR3 nucleotides: TGCAGTGACCGGGACTCTAGTTCCCACAATGAGCAGTTCTTC.

V gene TRBV18 combines with J gene TRBJ2-2; tentatively, D is TRBD1 (5 bases). V dropped 5 bases and J dropped 2 bases, with 15 bases sitting between them. The CDR3 sequence is 16 residues long. Germline CDR1 KGHSH, CDR2 LQKENI. Here the CDR3 reads CASSTAQAQNTGELFF. In nucleotides, the CDR3 is TGTGCCAGCTCAACCGCACAGGCTCAAAACACCGGGGAGCTGTTTTTT.

This chain connects TRBV28 to TRBJ1-4, with D uncertain. This CDR3 has 14 residues. Looked up from germline, CDR1 is MDHEN and CDR2 is SYDVKM. Trimming shortened V by 2 bases and J by 15 bases, and 19 bases separated the two germline ends. The CDR3 loop is CASSLHRVGFRLFF. In DNA, the CDR3 is TGTGCCAGCAGTTTACATAGGGTCGGGTTTAGATTGTTTTTT.